Each of the 17 T cell receptor beta chains below was sequenced from the same sample in a study of T cell repertoires in ileal Crohn's disease (dated by TCRdb to about 2019). Sample time point, as interpreted from the label and publication: neoterminal ileum biopsy at postoperative endoscopy, about 6 months after surgery. The method was the immunoSEQ multiplex PCR assay. TCRdb took over this immuneACCESS table, retaining in-frame rearrangements with V and J assigned. Such tables are incomplete; in checked studies, under half of the missing clones stem from an unresolved V gene, and the remainder is unexplained. In this sample the table shows fewer than 2,000 clones, 88% of which occur a single time. Approximately 7% of the sample goes to the ten largest clones. Input material: ileal tissue. The source is an adult with Crohn's disease.

This chain links TRBV4-3 with TRBJ1-2; no definite D call. Between the trimmed V and J ends, which lost 0 bases and 8 bases, there was a span of 10 bases. Germline CDR1 and CDR2: LGHNA and YSLEER. This CDR3 has 13 residues. The CDR3 sequence is CASSQDYSAGYTF. CDR3 coding DNA: TGCGCCAGCAGCCAAGATTACTCGGCAGGCTACACCTTC.

With respect to this clone: One end of the junction is discordant with germline, which a read error may explain. V is TRBV7-7 and J is TRBJ2-5; D remains ambiguous. The germline CDR1 and CDR2 sequences are SSHAT and FNYEAQ (reference sequence). The CDR3 runs to 13 residues. The CDR3 DNA is TGTGCTAGCAGCTTAGAAGCGAGGGAGACCCAGTACTTC. Translated: CASSLEARETQYF.

The chain uses TRBV19 and TRBJ2-3; D unclear. The CDR3 has 12 residues. Germline V gene sequence: CDR1 LNHDA, CDR2 SQIVND (reference sequence). Trimming removed 3 bases from V and 0 bases from J, with 1 base in between. DNA of the CDR3: TGTGCCAGTAGTATCAGCACAGATACGCAGTATTTT. Residues: CASSISTDTQYF.

This clone has only one observation. This chain joins TRBV7-2 and TRBJ1-2; D remains ambiguous. The CDR3 is made up of 13 amino acids. Germline CDR1 and CDR2: SGHTA and FQGNSA. With 4 bases removed from V and 8 bases from J, the gap between germline ends came to 14 bases. CDR3 DNA: TGTGCCAGCAGCTCTGGGGTGGCGCAGGGCTACACCTTC. Translating it yields CASSSGVAQGYTF.

The chain joins TRBV5-4 to TRBJ2-2, with TRBD2 identical over 7 bases. The J segment lost 7 bases and the V segment lost 2 bases, leaving 11 bases of the junction unmatched. The CDR3 loop spans 16 amino acids. The germline V gene has CDR1 SGHNT and CDR2 YYREEE (reference sequence). The CDR3 nucleotides are TGTGCCAGCAGCTTAAGAAGTAGCGGGTCCGGCGGGGAGCTGTTTTTT. Its translation: CASSLRSSGSGGELFF.

The chain recombines TRBV9 with TRBJ1-3; no reliable D call. The germline V and J ends were trimmed by 3 bases and 0 bases, with 10 bases remaining between them. The CDR3 loop spans 15 amino acids. The germline gives CDR1 SGDLS, CDR2 YYNGEE. The DNA of the CDR3 is TGTGCCAGCAGCGAGCAGGCCAGCTCTGGAAACACCATATATTTT. Translating gives CASSEQASSGNTIYF.

The V call is TRBV7-2, the J call TRBJ2-3, with 8 bases lining up with TRBD2. The trim removed 1 base at V and 5 bases at J, leaving 5 bases unmatched. The CDR3 contains 15 residues. CDR1 SGHTA and CDR2 FQGNSA come from the germline V gene. The CDR3 reads CASSLGSGGVDTQYF. The CDR3, as DNA: TGTGCCAGCAGCTTAGGCAGCGGGGGAGTAGATACGCAGTATTTT.

This rearrangement joins TRBV27 to TRBJ1-1, with D possibly being TRBD1 (5 bases). Trimming stripped 5 bases from V and 4 bases from J, with 14 bases between. CDR1 and CDR2 (germline): MNHEY, SMNVEV (reference sequence). The CDR3 is 14 residues long. CDR3 in DNA: TGTGCCAGCAGTCCCCCAGGGACGACCACTGAAGCTTTCTTT. Translation gives CASSPPGTTTEAFF.

The genes are TRBV7-2 and TRBJ2-3, with a weak D call TRBD2 (6 bases). V lost 1 base and J 5 bases, leaving 13 bases between the germline ends. The CDR3 has 15 residues. CDR1 is SGHTA, CDR2 FQGNSA, per germline. The CDR3 sequence: CASSLVSGAGDTQYF. Here the CDR3 DNA reads TGTGCCAGCAGCTTAGTGAGCGGAGCGGGAGATACGCAGTATTTT.

The rearrangement joins TRBV27 to TRBJ1-6, with D unresolved. Germline V gene lookup returns CDR1 MNHEY and CDR2 SMNVEV (reference sequence). The CDR3 extends over 14 amino acids. V gave up 6 bases and J gave up 0 bases, with 6 bases separating them. The CDR3 DNA reads TGTGCCAGCAGCTATAGCTCCTATAATTCACCCCTCCACTTT. This translates into CASSYSSYNSPLHF.

This sequence joins TRBV2 and TRBJ2-3; 16 bases fit TRBD2. The germline CDR1 and CDR2 sequences are SNHLY and FYNNEI. The V and J ends lost 5 bases and 6 bases, in that order; junction bases with no gene match: 5. CDR3 length: 16 amino acids. The CDR3 protein is CASSQGLAGGPDTQYF. The DNA of the CDR3 is TGTGCCAGCAGTCAGGGACTAGCGGGGGGGCCTGATACGCAGTATTTT.

V and J are TRBV5-6 and TRBJ2-6, with 7 bases fitting TRBD1. V lost 6 bases to trimming and J lost 1 base; unmatched junction nucleotides: 10. The CDR3 has 17 residues. Per the germline V gene, CDR1 is SGHDT and CDR2 is YYEEEE. The CDR3 region is CASTLGDRTSGANVLTF. In DNA form, the CDR3 reads TGTGCCAGCACCCTTGGGGACAGAACGTCTGGGGCCAACGTCCTGACTTTC.

This sequence joins TRBV12-5 and TRBJ2-5; the match to TRBD1 covers 8 bases. Germline loops: CDR1 LGHNT, CDR2 FRNRAP. The CDR3 consists of 14 residues. The junction had 8 bases not matched to a gene; V was cut back by 5 bases and J by 6 bases. CDR3 sequence (DNA): TGTGCTAGTGGTCCCACGGACAGGGTAAAGACCCAGTACTTC. It yields the protein CASGPTDRVKTQYF.

The J gene is TRBJ2-3, the V gene TRBV30, with TRBD2 matching 9 bases. Germline lookup yields CDR1 GTSNPN and CDR2 SVGIG (reference sequence). This CDR3 contains 15 residues. Trimming at V came to 4 bases and at J to 1 base, leaving 6 bases not matched to a gene. This chain's CDR3 is CAWTVSGRRTDTQYF. The CDR3 region has the DNA TGTGCCTGGACCGTCAGCGGGAGGCGCACAGATACGCAGTATTTT.

In nucleotides, the CDR3 is TGTGCCAGCAGCCAAGATTCGGCGGGCTACAATGAGCAGTTCTTC. It specifies CASSQDSAGYNEQFF. This chain joins TRBV14 and TRBJ2-1; D perhaps matches TRBD2 (5 bases). V shed 0 bases and J shed 3 bases, with 9 bases lying between them. CDR1 and CDR2 (germline): SGHDN, FVKESK. The CDR3 loop spans 15 amino acids.

The CDR3 loop reads CASSFSTVNTEAFF. CDR3 sequence (DNA): TGTGCCAGCAGCTTTTCGACGGTAAACACTGAAGCTTTCTTT. The genes are TRBV7-2 and TRBJ1-1; no clear D gene. V was pared by 3 bases and J by 2 bases, with 10 bases between. The CDR3 is 14 residues long. Germline values: CDR1 SGHTA, CDR2 FQGNSA.

The chain links TRBV19 to TRBJ1-2; D is unresolved. The germline V and J ends were trimmed by 5 bases and 0 bases, with 7 bases remaining between them. The germline V gene has CDR1 LNHDA and CDR2 SQIVND (reference sequence). The CDR3 contains 13 residues. This CDR3 reads CASSATTNYGYTF. The CDR3 DNA follows: TGTGCCAGTAGTGCCACAACTAACTATGGCTACACCTTC.